This T cell receptor beta chain was sequenced in a study of blood T cells in healthy people across ages. Study background: For every two T cells, template switching captured about one barcoded beta molecule.

Germline assignment: CDR1 MDHEN and CDR2 SYDVKM. The CDR3 is 12 residues long. Trimming left V 3 bases short and J 5 bases short, with 8 bases between. The authors ran a second PCR of roughly 6 to 12 cycles using a sample-barcoded 5' primer and a J-beta primer mix. Each CDR3 protein gets one entry after TCRdb re-called the 5' RACE reads with MiXCR. Here the sample spans roughly 800,000 distinct CDR3 sequences, over 45% being singletons. Each sample yielded at least 5 micrograms of PBMC total RNA. Only a few counts were recorded for this clonotype. The gene calls are TRBV28 and TRBJ2-7; D is ambiguous. The sequencing input was blood. The TCR comes from a man under 40 in good health. CDR3 bases: TGTGCCAGCAGTTTGTATCAAAACGAGCAGTACTTC. It yields the protein CASSLYQNEQYF.